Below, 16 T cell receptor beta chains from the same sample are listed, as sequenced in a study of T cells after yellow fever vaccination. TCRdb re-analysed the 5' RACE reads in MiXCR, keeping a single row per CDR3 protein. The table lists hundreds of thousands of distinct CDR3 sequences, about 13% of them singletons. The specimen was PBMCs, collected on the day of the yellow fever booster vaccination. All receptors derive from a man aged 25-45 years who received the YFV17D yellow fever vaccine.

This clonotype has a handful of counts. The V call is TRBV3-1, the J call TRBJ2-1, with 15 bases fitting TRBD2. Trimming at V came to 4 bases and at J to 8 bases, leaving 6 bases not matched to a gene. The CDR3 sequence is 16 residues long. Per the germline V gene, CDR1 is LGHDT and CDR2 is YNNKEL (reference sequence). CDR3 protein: CASSPGLAGGPYEQFF. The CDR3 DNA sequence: TGTGCCAGCAGCCCCGGACTAGCGGGAGGGCCCTATGAGCAGTTCTTC.

The CDR3 reads CASSGLASAYEQYF. Here the CDR3 DNA reads TGTGCCAGCAGTGGGCTAGCAAGTGCGTACGAGCAGTACTTC. The rearrangement joins TRBV25-1 to TRBJ2-7; TRBD2 might be the D (5 bases). This CDR3 has 14 residues. Germline V gene sequence: CDR1 MGHDK, CDR2 SYGVNS. Trimming took off 4 bases at V and 4 bases at J, with 14 bases between the two ends.

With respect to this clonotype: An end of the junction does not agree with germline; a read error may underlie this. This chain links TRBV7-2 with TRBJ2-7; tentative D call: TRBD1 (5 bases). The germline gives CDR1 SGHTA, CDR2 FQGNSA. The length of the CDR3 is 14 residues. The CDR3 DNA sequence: TGTGCCAGCAGTTTAGAAGGGGTTCGATACGAGCAGTACTTC. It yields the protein CASSLEGVRYEQYF.

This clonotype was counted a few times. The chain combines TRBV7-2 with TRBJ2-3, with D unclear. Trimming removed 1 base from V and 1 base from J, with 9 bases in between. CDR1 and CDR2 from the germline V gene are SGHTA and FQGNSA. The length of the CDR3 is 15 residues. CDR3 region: CASSLGAAGTDTQYF. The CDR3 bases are TGTGCCAGCAGCTTAGGAGCCGCTGGCACAGATACGCAGTATTTT.

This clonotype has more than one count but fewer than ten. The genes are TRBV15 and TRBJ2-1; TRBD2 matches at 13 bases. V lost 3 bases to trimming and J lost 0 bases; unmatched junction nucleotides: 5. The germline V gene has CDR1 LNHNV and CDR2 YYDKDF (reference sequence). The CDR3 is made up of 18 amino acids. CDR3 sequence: CATSRPTSGGDSYNEQFF. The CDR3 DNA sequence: TGTGCCACCAGCAGGCCTACTAGCGGGGGGGACTCCTACAATGAGCAGTTCTTC.

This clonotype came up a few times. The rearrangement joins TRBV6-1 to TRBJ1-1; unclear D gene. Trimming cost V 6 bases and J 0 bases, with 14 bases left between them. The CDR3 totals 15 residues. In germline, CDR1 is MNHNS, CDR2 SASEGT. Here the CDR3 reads CASSPGWSLNTEAFF. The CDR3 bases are TGTGCCAGCAGCCCTGGTTGGAGTCTGAACACTGAAGCTTTCTTT.

The CDR3 DNA follows: TGTGCCAGCAGCTTAAAGCGGGAGGGCTACAATGAGCAGTTCTTC. Residues: CASSLKREGYNEQFF. V gene TRBV13 combines with J gene TRBJ2-1; 10 nucleotides match TRBD2. The junction had 1 base not matched to a gene; V was cut back by 2 bases and J by 3 bases. Germline V gene data show CDR1 as PRHDT and CDR2 as FYEKMQ (reference sequence). The CDR3 length is 15 residues.

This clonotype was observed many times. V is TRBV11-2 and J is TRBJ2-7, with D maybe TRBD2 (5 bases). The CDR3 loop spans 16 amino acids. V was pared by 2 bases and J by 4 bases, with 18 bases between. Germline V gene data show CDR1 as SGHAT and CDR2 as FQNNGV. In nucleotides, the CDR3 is TGTGCCAGCAGCTTATACTCCTCGTCCAGCGGTTACGAGCAGTACTTC. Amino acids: CASSLYSSSSGYEQYF. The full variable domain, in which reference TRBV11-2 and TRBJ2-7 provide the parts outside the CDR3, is EAGVAQSPRYKIIEKRQSVAFWCNPISGHATLYWYQQILGQGPKLLIQFQNNGVVDDSQLPKDRFSAERLKGVDSTLKIQPAKLEDSAVYLCASSLYSSSSGYEQYFGPGTRLTVT.

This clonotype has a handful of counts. CDR3: CASSGRLAGGYNEQFF. In DNA, the CDR3 is TGTGCCAGCAGCGGCCGACTAGCGGGGGGGTACAATGAGCAGTTCTTC. The chain employs TRBV11-2 and TRBJ2-1; 14 bases are a match to TRBD2. Looked up from germline, CDR1 is SGHAT and CDR2 is FQNNGV. The CDR3 totals 16 residues. The ends lost 5 bases at V and 4 bases at J; junction bases unmatched: 4.

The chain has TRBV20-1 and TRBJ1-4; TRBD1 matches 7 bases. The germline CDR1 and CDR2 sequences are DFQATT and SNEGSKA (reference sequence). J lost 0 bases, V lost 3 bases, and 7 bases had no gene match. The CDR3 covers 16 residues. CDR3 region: CSASIRTGATNEKLFF. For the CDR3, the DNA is TGCAGTGCTAGTATCAGGACAGGTGCAACTAATGAAAAACTGTTTTTT.

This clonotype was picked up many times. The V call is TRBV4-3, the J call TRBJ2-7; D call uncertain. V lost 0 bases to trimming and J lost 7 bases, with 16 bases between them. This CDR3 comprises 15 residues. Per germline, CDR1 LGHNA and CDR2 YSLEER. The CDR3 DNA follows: TGCGCCAGCAGCCAAGATCGACCGGAGAATGGGGAGCAGTACTTC. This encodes CASSQDRPENGEQYF.

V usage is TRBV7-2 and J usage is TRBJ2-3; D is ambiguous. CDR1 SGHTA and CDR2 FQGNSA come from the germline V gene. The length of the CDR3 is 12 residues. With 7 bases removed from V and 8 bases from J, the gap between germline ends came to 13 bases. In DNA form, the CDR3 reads TGTGCCAGCAACGCCGGTCGTGGTACGCAGTATTTT. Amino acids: CASNAGRGTQYF.

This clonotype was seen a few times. CDR3 DNA: TGTGCCAGCAGCTTAGCGCCGACAGGGGACCTCTACGAGCAGTACTTC. It is translated as CASSLAPTGDLYEQYF. The chain combines TRBV7-6 with TRBJ2-7; 8 bases match TRBD1. Unmatched junction bases numbered 7, after V lost 0 bases and J lost 3 bases. CDR1 is SGHVS and CDR2 is FNYEAQ in the germline V gene. CDR3 length: 16 residues.

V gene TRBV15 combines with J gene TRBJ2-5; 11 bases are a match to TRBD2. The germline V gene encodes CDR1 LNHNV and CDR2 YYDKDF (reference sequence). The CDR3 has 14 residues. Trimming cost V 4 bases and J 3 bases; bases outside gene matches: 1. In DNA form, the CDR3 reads TGTGCCACCAGCAAACTAGCGGGAGAAGAGACCCAGTACTTC. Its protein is CATSKLAGEETQYF.

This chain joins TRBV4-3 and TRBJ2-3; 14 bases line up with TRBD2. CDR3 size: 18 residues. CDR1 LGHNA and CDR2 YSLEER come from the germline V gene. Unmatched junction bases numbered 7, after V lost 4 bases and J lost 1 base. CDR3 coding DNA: TGCGCCAGCAGCCGCTCCGCGGGACTAGCGGGAGGCACAGATACGCAGTATTTT. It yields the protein CASSRSAGLAGGTDTQYF.

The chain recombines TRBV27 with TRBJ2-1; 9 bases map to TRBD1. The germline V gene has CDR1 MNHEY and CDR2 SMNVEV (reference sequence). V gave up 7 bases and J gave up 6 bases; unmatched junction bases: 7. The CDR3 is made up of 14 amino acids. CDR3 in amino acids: CASNRDRVLNEQFF. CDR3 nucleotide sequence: TGTGCCAGCAACCGGGACAGGGTCCTCAATGAGCAGTTCTTC.